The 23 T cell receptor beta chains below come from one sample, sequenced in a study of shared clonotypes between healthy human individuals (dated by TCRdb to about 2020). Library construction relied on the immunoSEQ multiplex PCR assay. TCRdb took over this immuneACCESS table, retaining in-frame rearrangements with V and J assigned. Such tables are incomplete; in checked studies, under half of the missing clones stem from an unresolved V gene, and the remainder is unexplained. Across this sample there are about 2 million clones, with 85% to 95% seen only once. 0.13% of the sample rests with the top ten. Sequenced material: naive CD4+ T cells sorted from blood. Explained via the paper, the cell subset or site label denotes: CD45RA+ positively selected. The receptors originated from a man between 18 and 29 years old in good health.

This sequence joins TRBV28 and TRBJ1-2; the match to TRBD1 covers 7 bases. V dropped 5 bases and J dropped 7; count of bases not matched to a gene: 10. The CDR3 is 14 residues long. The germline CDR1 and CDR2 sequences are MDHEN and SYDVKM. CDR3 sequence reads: CASSLNRGQGGYTF. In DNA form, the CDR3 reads TGTGCCAGCAGTCTTAATAGGGGGCAAGGTGGCTACACCTTC.

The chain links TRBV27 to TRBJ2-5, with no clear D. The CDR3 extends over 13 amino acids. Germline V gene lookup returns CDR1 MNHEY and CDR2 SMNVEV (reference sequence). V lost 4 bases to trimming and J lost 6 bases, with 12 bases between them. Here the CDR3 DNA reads TGTGCCAGCAGTTACGACGGCGAAAAGACCCAGTACTTC. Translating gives CASSYDGEKTQYF.

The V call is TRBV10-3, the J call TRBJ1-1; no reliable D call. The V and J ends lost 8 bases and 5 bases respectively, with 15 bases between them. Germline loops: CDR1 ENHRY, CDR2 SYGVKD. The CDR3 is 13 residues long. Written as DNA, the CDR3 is TGTGCCATCGCTCCATCGGGATGGACTGAAGCTTTCTTT. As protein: CAIAPSGWTEAFF.

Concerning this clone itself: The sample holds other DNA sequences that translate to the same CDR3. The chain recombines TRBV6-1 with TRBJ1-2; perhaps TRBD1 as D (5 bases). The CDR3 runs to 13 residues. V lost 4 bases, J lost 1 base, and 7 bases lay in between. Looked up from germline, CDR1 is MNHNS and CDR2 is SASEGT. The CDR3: CASSVGVNYGYTF. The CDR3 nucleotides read TGTGCCAGCAGTGTAGGGGTTAACTATGGCTACACCTTC.

CDR3: CASSVSILAGETQYF. The CDR3 nucleotides read TGTGCCAGCAGCGTATCTATTCTAGCGGGGGAGACCCAGTACTTC. The chain employs TRBV9 and TRBJ2-5; TRBD2 matches at 9 bases. The V gene's germline CDR1 is SGDLS and CDR2 YYNGEE. The CDR3 runs 15 residues. Trimming at V came to 1 base and at J to 5 bases, leaving 6 bases not matched to a gene.

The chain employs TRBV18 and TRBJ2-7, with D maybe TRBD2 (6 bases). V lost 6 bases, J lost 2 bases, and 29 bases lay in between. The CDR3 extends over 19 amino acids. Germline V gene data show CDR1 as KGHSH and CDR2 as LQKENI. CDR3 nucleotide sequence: TGTGCCAGCTCTCTAATTCGGGACTCCGGGATTCGAAGCCCCTACGAGCAGTACTTC. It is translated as CASSLIRDSGIRSPYEQYF.

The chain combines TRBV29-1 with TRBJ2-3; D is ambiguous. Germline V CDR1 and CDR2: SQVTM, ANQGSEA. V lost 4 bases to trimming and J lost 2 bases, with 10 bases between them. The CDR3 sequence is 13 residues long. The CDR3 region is CSVGYGTTDTQYF. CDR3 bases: TGCAGCGTTGGATATGGAACCACAGATACGCAGTATTTT.

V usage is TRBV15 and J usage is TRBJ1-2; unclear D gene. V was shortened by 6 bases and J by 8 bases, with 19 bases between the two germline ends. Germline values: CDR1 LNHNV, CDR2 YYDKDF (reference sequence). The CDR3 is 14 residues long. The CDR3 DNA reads TGTGCCACCAGTTTCCCGGGCCCCGCCCGGGGCTACACCTTC. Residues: CATSFPGPARGYTF. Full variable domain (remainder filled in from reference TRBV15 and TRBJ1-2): DAMVIQNPRYQVTQFGKPVTLSCSQTLNHNVMYWYQQKSSQAPKLLFHYYDKDFNNEADTPDNFQSRRPNTSFCFLDIRSPGLGDTAMYLCATSFPGPARGYTFGSGTRLTVV.

The CDR3 region has the DNA TGTGCCAGCAGTCCCGGTGGCGGTAGCAATCAGCCCCAGCATTTT. Translated, it gives CASSPGGGSNQPQHF. This sequence joins TRBV6-1 and TRBJ1-5; unclear D gene. Trimming removed 5 bases at V and 0 bases at J, with 11 bases between. The CDR3 runs to 15 residues. From germline, CDR1 is MNHNS and CDR2 SASEGT.

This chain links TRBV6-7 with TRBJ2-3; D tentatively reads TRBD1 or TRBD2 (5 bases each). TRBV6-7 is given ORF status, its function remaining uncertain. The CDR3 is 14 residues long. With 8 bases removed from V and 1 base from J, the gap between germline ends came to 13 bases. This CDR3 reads CASPGTHGTDTQYF. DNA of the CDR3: TGTGCCAGCCCGGGGACCCACGGCACAGATACGCAGTATTTT.

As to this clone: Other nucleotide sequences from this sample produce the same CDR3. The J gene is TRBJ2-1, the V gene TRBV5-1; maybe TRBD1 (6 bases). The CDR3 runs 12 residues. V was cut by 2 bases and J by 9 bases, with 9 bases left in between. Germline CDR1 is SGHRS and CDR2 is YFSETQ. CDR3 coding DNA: TGCGCCAGCAGCTTAGTAGGGGGTGAGCAGTTCTTC. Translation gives CASSLVGGEQFF.

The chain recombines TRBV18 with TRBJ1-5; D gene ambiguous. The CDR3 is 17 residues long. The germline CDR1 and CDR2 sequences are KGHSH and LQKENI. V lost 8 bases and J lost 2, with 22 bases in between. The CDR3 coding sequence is TGTGCCAGCACGGTCATGCCACCGGGAGTGGGCAATCAGCCCCAGCATTTT. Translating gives CASTVMPPGVGNQPQHF.

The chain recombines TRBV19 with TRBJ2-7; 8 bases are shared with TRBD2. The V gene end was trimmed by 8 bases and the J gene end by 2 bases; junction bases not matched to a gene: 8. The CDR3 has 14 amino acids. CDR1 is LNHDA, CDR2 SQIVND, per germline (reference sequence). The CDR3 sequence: CASHSGSNTYEQYF. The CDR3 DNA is TGTGCCAGTCACAGCGGGAGTAACACCTACGAGCAGTACTTC.

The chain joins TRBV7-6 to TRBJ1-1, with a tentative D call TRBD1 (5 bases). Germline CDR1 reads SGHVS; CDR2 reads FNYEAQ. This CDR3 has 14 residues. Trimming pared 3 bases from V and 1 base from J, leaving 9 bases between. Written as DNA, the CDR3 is TGTGCCAGCAGCTTCGGCGACAGGAACACTGAAGCTTTCTTT. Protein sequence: CASSFGDRNTEAFF.

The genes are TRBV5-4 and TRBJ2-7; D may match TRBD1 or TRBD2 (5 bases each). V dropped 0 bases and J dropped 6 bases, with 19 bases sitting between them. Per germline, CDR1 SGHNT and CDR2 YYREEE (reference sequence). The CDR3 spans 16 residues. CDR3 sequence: CASSLGAAGTHREQYF. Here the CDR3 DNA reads TGTGCCAGCAGCTTGGGGGCAGCCGGGACCCATCGCGAGCAGTACTTC.

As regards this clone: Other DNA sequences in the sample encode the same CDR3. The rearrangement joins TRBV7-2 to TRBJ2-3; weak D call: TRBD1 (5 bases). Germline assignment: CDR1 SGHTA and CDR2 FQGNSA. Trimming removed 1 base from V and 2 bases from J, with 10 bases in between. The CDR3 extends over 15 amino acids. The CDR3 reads CASSLGQGLTDTQYF. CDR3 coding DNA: TGTGCCAGCAGCTTAGGGCAGGGTCTCACAGATACGCAGTATTTT. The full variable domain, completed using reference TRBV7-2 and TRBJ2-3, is GAGVSQSPSNKVTEKGKDVELRCDPISGHTALYWYRQSLGQGLEFLIYFQGNSAPDKSGLPSDRFSAERTGGSVSTLTIQRTQQEDSAVYLCASSLGQGLTDTQYFGPGTRLTVL.

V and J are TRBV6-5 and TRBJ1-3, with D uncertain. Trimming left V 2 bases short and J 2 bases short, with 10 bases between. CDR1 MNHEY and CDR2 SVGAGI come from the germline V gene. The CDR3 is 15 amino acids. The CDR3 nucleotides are TGTGCCAGCAGTTACGCGTTGACCCCTGGAAACACCATATATTTT. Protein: CASSYALTPGNTIYF.

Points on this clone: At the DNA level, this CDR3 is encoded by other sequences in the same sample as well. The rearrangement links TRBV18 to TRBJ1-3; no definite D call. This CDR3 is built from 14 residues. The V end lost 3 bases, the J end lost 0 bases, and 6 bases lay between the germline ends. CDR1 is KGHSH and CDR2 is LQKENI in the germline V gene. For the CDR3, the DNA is TGTGCCAGCTCACCGGATGCCTCTGGAAACACCATATATTTT. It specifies CASSPDASGNTIYF.

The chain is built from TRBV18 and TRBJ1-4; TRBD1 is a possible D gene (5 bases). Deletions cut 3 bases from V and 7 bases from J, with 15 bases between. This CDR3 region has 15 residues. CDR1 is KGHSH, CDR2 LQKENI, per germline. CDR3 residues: CASSPGDRSSEKLFF. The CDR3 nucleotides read TGTGCCAGCTCACCGGGGGACCGATCTTCTGAAAAACTGTTTTTT. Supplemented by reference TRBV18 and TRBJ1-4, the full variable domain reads NAGVMQNPRHLVRRRGQEARLRCSPMKGHSHVYWYRQLPEEGLKFMVYLQKENIIDESGMPKERFSAEFPKEGPSILRIQQVVRGDSAAYFCASSPGDRSSEKLFFGSGTQLSVL.

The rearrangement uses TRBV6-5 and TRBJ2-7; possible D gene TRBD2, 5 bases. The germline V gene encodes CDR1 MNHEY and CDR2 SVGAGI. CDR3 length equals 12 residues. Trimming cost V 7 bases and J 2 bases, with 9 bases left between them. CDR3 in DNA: TGTGCCAGCATGGGGAGTCCCTACGAGCAGTACTTC. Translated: CASMGSPYEQYF.

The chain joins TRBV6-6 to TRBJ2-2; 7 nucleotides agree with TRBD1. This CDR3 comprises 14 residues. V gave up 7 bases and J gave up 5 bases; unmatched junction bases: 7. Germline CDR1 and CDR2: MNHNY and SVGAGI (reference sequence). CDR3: CASTDRVGTGELFF. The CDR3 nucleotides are TGTGCCAGCACCGACAGGGTAGGGACCGGGGAGCTGTTTTTT.

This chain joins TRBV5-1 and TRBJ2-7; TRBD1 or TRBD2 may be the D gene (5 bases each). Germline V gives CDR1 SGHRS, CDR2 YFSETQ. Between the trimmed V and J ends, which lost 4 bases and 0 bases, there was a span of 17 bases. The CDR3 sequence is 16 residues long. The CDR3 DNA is TGCGCCAGCAGCCGGGCAGGTGGGACGGACTCCTACGAGCAGTACTTC. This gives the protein CASSRAGGTDSYEQYF. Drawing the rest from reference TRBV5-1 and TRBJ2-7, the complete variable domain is KAGVTQTPRYLIKTRGQQVTLSCSPISGHRSVSWYQQTPGQGLQFLFEYFSETQRNKGNFPGRFSGRQFSNSRSEMNVSTLELGDSALYLCASSRAGGTDSYEQYFGPGTRLTVT.

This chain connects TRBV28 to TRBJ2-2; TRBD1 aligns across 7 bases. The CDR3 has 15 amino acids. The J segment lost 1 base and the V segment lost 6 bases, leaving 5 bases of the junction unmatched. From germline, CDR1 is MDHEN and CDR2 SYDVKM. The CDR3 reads CASSRDSMNTGELFF. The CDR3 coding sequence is TGTGCCAGCAGCCGGGACAGTATGAACACCGGGGAGCTGTTTTTT.